This T cell receptor (beta chain) stems from a study of CD8+CD57+ T cells in acquired aplastic anemia. Study details: Yields of DNA that came from sorted CD4+ and CD8+ cells averaged approximately 3.5 ug.

Profiling that covered TCR beta VDJ and CDR3 relied on genomic DNA as its template. TCRdb analysed the reads with MiXCR anew, one entry per CDR3 protein. The table shows under 75,000 distinct CDR3 sequences, with approximately 54% occurring only once. The CDR3 consists of 15 residues. Germline-derived CDR1 and CDR2 are SNHLY and FYNNEI. This clonotype was seen once. One end of the junction does not line up with germline, which may come from a read error. The receptor comes from a human donor in good health, serving as a control. J is TRBJ2-1 and V is TRBV2, with 7 positions matching TRBD2. The sequencing sample was made of sorted CD4+, CD8+, or CD8+CD57+ T cells (not recorded which) from PBMCs. The CDR3, as DNA: TGTGCCAGCAGTGAAGATCTAGCGGAATACAATGAGCAGTCCTTC. Amino acids: CASSEDLAEYNEQSF.